This TCR beta chain was sequenced for a study of blood T cells in healthy people across ages (dated by TCRdb to 2014 to 2015). Regarding the complete study: In model experiments, roughly one uniquely barcoded TCR beta cDNA molecule per two T cells was captured by template switching. The study measured age-related changes in TCR beta repertoire diversity using deep sequencing normalized with unique cDNA molecular identifiers. Donors were grouped into four age groups: young (average roughly 15 years), middle-aged (about 40), aged (around 60) and long-lived (approximately 75). To avoid experimental bias, donors of different ages were randomly spread across the sequencing lanes. The study analyzed two additional independent replicas of 1 million unique cDNA reads from the same blood draw for two donors, one aged 18 to 29 and one aged 80 or older.

On the study overall, not on this receptor specifically: There was a strong correlation between observed TCR beta diversity and the percentage of naive T cells measured by flow cytometry. Compared with the aged group, more naive CD4+ T cells, fewer expanded clones and increased TCR diversity were shown by the long-lived group, suggesting age selection. Because donor CMV infection status was unknown, age-related changes in expanded clonotypes were potentially confounded. Because profiling used bulk unsorted PBMCs, naive and antigen-experienced compartments could not be compared conclusively. Total diversity estimates from one million sequenced T cells were considered lower bounds and underestimates. Observed TCR beta diversity per million T cells fell roughly linearly with age, and a significant reduction was already apparent by age about 36.

Systemically healthy Caucasian individuals from Russia, 39 in total and aged roughly 6 to 95 years, were included as donors. Each donor gave ten milliliters of peripheral blood, drawn into EDTA-treated Vacutainer tubes. PBMCs were isolated by Ficoll-Paque density-gradient centrifugation, with at least 7 million obtained per sample. Total RNA, at least 5 micrograms per sample, was extracted from PBMCs with Trizol reagent. For every donor, an aliquot of PBMCs went through flow cytometry to measure the percentages of naive CD45RAhigh/CD27high T cells. From a lookup of the germline V gene, CDR1 and CDR2 are SNHLY and FYNNEI. The CDR3 has 15 amino acids, counting the end cysteine and phenylalanine. Only the CDR3 DNA stays, 45 bases, in frame from base 1. Library preparation was by 5' RACE. This sample was sequenced with an Illumina HiSeq 2500. A second roughly 6 to 11 cycle PCR used a sample-barcoded 5' primer and a J-beta primer mix. A template-switch 5' adaptor carrying 12 random nucleotides introduced a unique molecular identifier onto each TCR beta cDNA molecule. At least 2.5 million CDR3-containing paired-end reads were obtained from each sample. The Mint cDNA synthesis kit, primed by a TRBC-specific oligonucleotide, was used to synthesize first-strand cDNA from all RNA. All cDNA was treated with uracil-DNA glycosylase and then went through a first 18-cycle PCR with the universal primers M1SS and BC2_uni_R. The published analysis was carried out like this. Each sample was normalized by randomly selecting 1 million high-quality reads, each carrying a distinct molecular identifier. Instead of being binned into consensus sequences, reads with shared molecular identifiers were discarded. MiTCR, set to a Q25 quality threshold and the strictest error-elimination algorithm, was used for CDR3 identification, clonotype clustering and error correction. Lower-bound total TCR beta diversity was estimated with a nonparametric unseen species model using Euler transformation. TCRdb took the public reads, trimmed them with fastp at Q25, ran MiXCR for clone calling and kept in-frame beta chains. Records with the same CDR3 protein are collapsed into one entry carrying the most frequent genes and DNA. The V and J calls were determined by TCRdb, not by the authors. Here the sample has about 570,000 distinct CDR3 sequences; approximately 27% occur a single time. Roughly 20% of the sample belongs to the ten largest clones.

This clonotype was seen repeatedly, ten times or more. Its antigen remains unidentified. One base away there is no much larger clone; base qualities are not given. This TCR came from a woman aged 65 to 85 in good health. The chain was built from TRBV2 and TRBJ2-5, with the D gene too uncertain to name. The assigned J gene may be wrong: the sequence end matches TRBJ2-1 better. Sequenced: blood. The sequence in DNA is TGTGCCAGCAGTGTTGGGGTGGGAAACACGGTGGAGCAGTTCTTC. It translates as CASSVGVGNTVEQFF.